The sequence of this TCR beta chain was determined in a study of T cells in Graves' hyperthyroidism and ophthalmopathy. The source material, RNA transcripts, was used to amplify TCR beta CDR3 regions. A set of HTBI primers served as the primers for a first-round RT-PCR of the TCR CDR3. TCRdb used MiXCR to reprocess the multiplex PCR reads, holding one entry per CDR3 protein. The sample records over 450,000 distinct CDR3 sequences, about 15% being singletons. General observations from the study: Blood shared most expanded thyroid clonotypes above 0.001. Ophthalmopathy was model-predicted a median about 6.7 months pre-onset.

Reasons for excluding patients were uncontrolled infection, other autoimmune disease, pregnancy or lactation. Each diagnosis was grounded in clinical symptoms, serum thyroxine and TRAb, thyroid ultrasound, and orbital computed tomography. CDR1 is SQVTM and CDR2 is ANQGSEA in the germline V gene. This CDR3 is 15 amino acids long. The V gene end was trimmed by 4 bases and the J gene end by 0 bases; junction bases not matched to a gene: 7. This clonotype has at least ten counts. What it binds is not known. The genes are TRBV29-1 and TRBJ2-7; 9 positions agree with TRBD2. The receptor's source is a woman aged 18-35 years with Graves' hyperthyroidism. The sample taken for sequencing was blood. This chain's CDR3 is CSVVPSGDSSYEQYF. The CDR3 nucleotides read TGCAGCGTTGTCCCTAGCGGGGATAGCTCCTACGAGCAGTACTTC.